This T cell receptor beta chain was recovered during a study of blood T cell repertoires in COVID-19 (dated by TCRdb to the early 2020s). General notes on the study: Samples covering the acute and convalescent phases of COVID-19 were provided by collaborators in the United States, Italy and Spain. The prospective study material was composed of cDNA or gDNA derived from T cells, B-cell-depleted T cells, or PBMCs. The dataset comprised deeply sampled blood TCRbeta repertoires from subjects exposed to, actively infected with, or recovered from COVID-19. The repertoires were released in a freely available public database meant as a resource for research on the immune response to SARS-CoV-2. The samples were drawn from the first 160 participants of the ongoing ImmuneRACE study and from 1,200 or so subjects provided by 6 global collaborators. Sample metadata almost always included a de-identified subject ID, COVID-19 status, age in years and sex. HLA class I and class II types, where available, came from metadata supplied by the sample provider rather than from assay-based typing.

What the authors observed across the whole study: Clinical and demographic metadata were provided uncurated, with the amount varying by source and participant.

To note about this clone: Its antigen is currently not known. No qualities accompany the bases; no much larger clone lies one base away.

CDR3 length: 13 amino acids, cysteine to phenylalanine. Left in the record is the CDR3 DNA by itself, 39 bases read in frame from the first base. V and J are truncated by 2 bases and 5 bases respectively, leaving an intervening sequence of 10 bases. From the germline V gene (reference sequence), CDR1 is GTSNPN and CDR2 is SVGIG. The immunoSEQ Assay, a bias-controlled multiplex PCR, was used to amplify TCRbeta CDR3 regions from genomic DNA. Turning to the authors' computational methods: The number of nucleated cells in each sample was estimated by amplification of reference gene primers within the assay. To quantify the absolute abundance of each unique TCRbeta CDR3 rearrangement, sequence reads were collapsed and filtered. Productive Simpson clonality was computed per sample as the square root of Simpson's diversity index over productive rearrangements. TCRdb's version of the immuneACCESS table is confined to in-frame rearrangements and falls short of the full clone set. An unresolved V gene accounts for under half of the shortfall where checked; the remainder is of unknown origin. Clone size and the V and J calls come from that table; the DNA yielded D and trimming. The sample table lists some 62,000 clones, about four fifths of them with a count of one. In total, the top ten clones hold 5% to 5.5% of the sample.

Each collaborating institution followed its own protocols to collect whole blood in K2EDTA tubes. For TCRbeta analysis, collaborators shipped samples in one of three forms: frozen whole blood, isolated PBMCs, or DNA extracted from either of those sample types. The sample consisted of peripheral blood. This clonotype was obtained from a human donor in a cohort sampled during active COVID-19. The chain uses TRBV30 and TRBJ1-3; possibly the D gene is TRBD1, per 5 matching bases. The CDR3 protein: CAWSQGTRNTIYF. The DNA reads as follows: TGTGCCTGGAGTCAAGGGACTCGAAACACCATATATTTT.